Listed here are 17 T cell receptor beta chains from one sample, sequenced in a study of cytomegalovirus exposure and HLA in healthy donors. PCR amplification relied on 60 Vbeta primers (plus 13 Jbeta primers). Some clones are missing from TCRdb's copy, which holds only in-frame ones; the method was immunoSEQ multiplex PCR. Of more than 150,000 clones listed, about 79% were seen once; the top ten hold around 1.2%. Material for sequencing was PBMCs. The receptors were sampled from a girl aged 2-9 years in good health and CMV-seropositive.

This clone was seen once. The chain has TRBV11-2 and TRBJ2-7; TRBD1 agrees at 7 bases. Germline V lookup: CDR1 SGHAT, CDR2 FQNNGV. Trimming at V came to 2 bases and at J to 0 bases, leaving 10 bases not matched to a gene. This CDR3 has 17 amino acids. Here the CDR3 DNA reads TGTGCCAGCAGCTTAATAAATCGGGCAGGGGGCTCCTACGAGCAGTACTTC. The encoded protein is CASSLINRAGGSYEQYF.

V gene TRBV5-1 combines with J gene TRBJ2-7; no reliable D call. The CDR3 is 13 amino acids. CDR1 and CDR2 from the germline V gene are SGHRS and YFSETQ. The V end lost 1 base, the J end lost 1 base, and 6 bases lay between the germline ends. The CDR3 loop is CASSLSRSYEQYF. CDR3 DNA sequence: TGCGCCAGCAGCTTGAGCAGGTCCTACGAGCAGTACTTC. Variable domain in full (rest from reference TRBV5-1 and TRBJ2-7): KAGVTQTPRYLIKTRGQQVTLSCSPISGHRSVSWYQQTPGQGLQFLFEYFSETQRNKGNFPGRFSGRQFSNSRSEMNVSTLELGDSALYLCASSLSRSYEQYFGPGTRLTVT.

The V and J genes are TRBV29-1 and TRBJ1-1; D gene ambiguous. The CDR3 length is 12 residues. Germline assignment: CDR1 SQVTM and CDR2 ANQGSEA. The ends were cut back, 3 bases at V and 6 bases at J, with 11 bases in the middle. CDR3 in amino acids: CSVDGSGAEAFF. The CDR3 DNA reads as TGCAGCGTTGATGGGAGCGGGGCTGAAGCTTTCTTT.

The CDR3 region is CATGTGGYGYTF. The CDR3 DNA follows: TGTGCCACCGGGACAGGGGGATATGGCTACACCTTC. The chain uses TRBV15 and TRBJ1-2; 11 bases agree with TRBD1. The CDR3 has 12 residues. After removal of 8 bases from V and 5 bases from J, the junction contained 1 base not matched to a gene. Germline CDR1 reads LNHNV; CDR2 reads YYDKDF (reference sequence).

The chain employs TRBV27 and TRBJ1-2, with 7 nucleotides matching TRBD1. V shed 4 bases, J shed 3 bases, and the junction held 5 bases outside the gene matches. Per the germline V gene, CDR1 is MNHEY and CDR2 is SMNVEV (reference sequence). The CDR3 loop spans 14 amino acids. In nucleotides, the CDR3 is TGTGCCAGCAGTTCAATTACAGGGGACTATGGCTACACCTTC. This gives the protein CASSSITGDYGYTF.

V gene TRBV28 combines with J gene TRBJ2-7, with 7 bases aligning to TRBD2. Germline CDR1 MDHEN, CDR2 SYDVKM. The V and J ends lost 2 bases and 2 bases, in that order; junction bases with no gene match: 15. CDR3 length equals 18 residues. The CDR3 DNA is TGTGCCAGCAGTTTAGGTAGTTTACTAGCGTATAATACCTACGAGCAGTACTTC. It is translated as CASSLGSLLAYNTYEQYF. The full variable domain, with the rest looked up from reference TRBV28 and TRBJ2-7, is DVKVTQSSRYLVKRTGEKVFLECVQDMDHENMFWYRQDPGLGLRLIYFSYDVKMKEKGDIPEGYSVSREKKERFSLILESASTNQTSMYLCASSLGSLLAYNTYEQYFGPGTRLTVT.

This clone was detected a few times. This rearrangement joins TRBV5-1 to TRBJ2-1; the D gene is possibly TRBD2 (6 bases). CDR3 length equals 13 residues. CDR1 is SGHRS and CDR2 is YFSETQ in the germline V gene. Trimming left V 0 bases short and J 6 bases short, with 7 bases between. DNA of the CDR3: TGCGCCAGCAGCTTGGTGGGGGGCAATGAGCAGTTCTTC. This translates into CASSLVGGNEQFF.

The rearrangement joins TRBV6-6 to TRBJ2-2, with 9 bases identical to TRBD2. The germline gives CDR1 MNHNY, CDR2 SVGAGI (reference sequence). Germline trimming cut 4 bases from V and 4 bases from J; bases unmatched to any gene: 7. This CDR3 contains 16 residues. DNA of the CDR3: TGTGCCAGCAGTTCCAGTCTAGCGGGATTCACCGGGGAGCTGTTTTTT. Its protein is CASSSSLAGFTGELFF.

The CDR3 DNA sequence: TGCGCCAGCAGCTTGGGACTAGTTAGCGAGCAGTACTTC. Translating it yields CASSLGLVSEQYF. This chain connects TRBV5-1 to TRBJ2-5; D possibly corresponds to TRBD2 (6 bases). The end of the DNA aligns better with TRBJ2-7, so the J call may be wrong. The CDR3 has 13 residues. Germline values: CDR1 SGHRS, CDR2 YFSETQ.

Written as DNA, the CDR3 is TGTGCCAGCAGCCCTCAGGGCCTGGAAGCTTTCTTT. Amino acid sequence: CASSPQGLEAFF. The rearrangement uses TRBV14 and TRBJ1-1; D is possibly TRBD1 (5 bases). The V and J ends lost 4 bases and 8 bases respectively, with 11 bases between them. This CDR3 has 12 amino acids. Germline V gene sequence: CDR1 SGHDN, CDR2 FVKESK.

This sequence joins TRBV5-1 and TRBJ1-2; 11 nucleotides line up with TRBD1. The J segment lost 5 bases and the V segment lost 0 bases, leaving 3 bases of the junction unmatched. From germline, CDR1 is SGHRS and CDR2 YFSETQ. The CDR3 length is 15 residues. In DNA form, the CDR3 reads TGCGCCAGCAGCTTGGAGGGACAGGGGGTGTATGGCTACACCTTC. This gives the protein CASSLEGQGVYGYTF.

The genes are TRBV9 and TRBJ1-5; 7 positions match TRBD1. Looked up from germline, CDR1 is SGDLS and CDR2 is YYNGEE. The CDR3 is 15 amino acids. Trimming cost V 4 bases and J 3 bases; bases outside gene matches: 7. CDR3 DNA: TGTGCCAGCAGCCCAGGGGGAATGGACAATCAGCCCCAGCATTTT. Its translation: CASSPGGMDNQPQHF.

This chain connects TRBV5-4 to TRBJ2-7, with TRBD2 matching over 16 bases. Unmatched junction bases numbered 10, after V lost 0 bases and J lost 4 bases. Per the germline V gene, CDR1 is SGHNT and CDR2 is YYREEE (reference sequence). The CDR3 length is 19 residues. The CDR3 DNA is TGTGCCAGCAGCTTGGGGGGACTAGCGGGAGGGCGGTTAGGATACGAGCAGTACTTC. It specifies CASSLGGLAGGRLGYEQYF.

The chain has TRBV27 and TRBJ1-1; D gene ambiguous. The CDR3 extends over 15 amino acids. Trimming took 5 bases from V and 3 from J, leaving 16 bases between them. Germline V gives CDR1 MNHEY, CDR2 SMNVEV (reference sequence). The DNA of the CDR3 is TGTGCCAGCAGTCCCCTCGGGGTGGGATACACTGAAGCTTTCTTT. This gives the protein CASSPLGVGYTEAFF.

The chain joins TRBV18 to TRBJ1-3; 7 positions match TRBD1. Trimming removed 8 bases from V and 0 bases from J; junction bases left unmatched: 4. Germline V CDR1 and CDR2: KGHSH, LQKENI. The CDR3 has 14 residues. The CDR3 spells CASRRDSSGNTIYF. The CDR3 coding sequence is TGTGCCAGCCGAAGGGACAGCTCTGGAAACACCATATATTTT.

The chain links TRBV28 to TRBJ2-7; 7 bases are a match to TRBD2. The germline gives CDR1 MDHEN, CDR2 SYDVKM. Trimming took 6 bases from V and 3 from J; bases not matched to a gene: 11. The CDR3 loop spans 15 amino acids. The CDR3 coding sequence is TGTGCCAGCAGCGAGCCCCTAGCGGAACACTACGAGCAGTACTTC. The encoded protein is CASSEPLAEHYEQYF.

The rearrangement uses TRBV27 and TRBJ2-7; 8 bases line up with TRBD1. This CDR3 has 15 amino acids. Germline V gene lookup returns CDR1 MNHEY and CDR2 SMNVEV (reference sequence). V was pared by 5 bases and J by 1 base, with 7 bases of the junction left unmatched. This CDR3 reads CASSSEGQESYEQYF. In nucleotides, the CDR3 is TGTGCCAGCAGTAGTGAGGGACAGGAGTCCTACGAGCAGTACTTC.